Following are 7 T cell receptor beta chains from one sample sequenced in a study of radiotherapy plus CTLA-4 blockade in lung cancer. TCRdb keeps only in-frame clones here, not all; method: immunoSEQ multiplex PCR. Here the sample spans 20,000 to 30,000 clones, about 77% being singletons. This material consisted of peripheral blood, taken from a patient treated with radiotherapy plus ipilimumab. These receptors were taken from a human donor with non-small cell lung cancer that progressed on radiotherapy plus ipilimumab.

The rearrangement joins TRBV11-2 to TRBJ1-1; D unclear. The CDR3 contains 12 residues. CDR1 and CDR2 (germline): SGHAT, FQNNGV. Trimming pared 5 bases from V and 11 bases from J, leaving 15 bases between. Written as DNA, the CDR3 is TGTGCCAGCAGCCCGGGCGGTCCTGGGGCTTTCTTT. This sequence encodes CASSPGGPGAFF.

About this clone: Other DNA sequences from this sample encode an identical CDR3 as well. The rearrangement links TRBV7-9 to TRBJ2-6; 7 positions agree with TRBD2. This CDR3 is 17 amino acids long. V dropped 5 bases and J dropped 1; count of bases not matched to a gene: 8. The germline V gene has CDR1 SEHNR and CDR2 FQNEAQ (reference sequence). The CDR3 here is CASSALTGGSGANVLTF. DNA of the CDR3: TGTGCCAGCAGCGCACTAACCGGGGGGTCTGGGGCCAACGTCCTGACTTTC.

This clone has only a few counts. The CDR3 spells CASSLSGINEQFF. The DNA for the CDR3 is TGTGCCAGCAGTTTATCAGGGATCAATGAGCAGTTCTTC. The J gene is TRBJ2-1, the V gene TRBV27; the D is unclear. The germline gives CDR1 MNHEY, CDR2 SMNVEV (reference sequence). With 0 bases removed from V and 6 bases from J, the gap between germline ends came to 6 bases. The CDR3 is made up of 13 amino acids.

The genes are TRBV5-6 and TRBJ2-7; D is unclear. V was cut by 2 bases and J by 3 bases, with 9 bases left in between. Germline V gives CDR1 SGHDT, CDR2 YYEEEE. The CDR3 covers 13 residues. The chain's CDR3 is CASSLGRFYEQYF. The CDR3 DNA reads as TGTGCCAGCAGCTTAGGCAGGTTCTACGAGCAGTACTTC.

The chain uses TRBV21-1 and TRBJ2-4; the table's D call, TRBD1, has no DNA check behind it. TRBV21-1 is a recognized pseudogene. The CDR3 runs 13 residues. CDR3: CASNGQGLNIQYF. CDR3 nucleotide sequence: TGTGCCAGCAACGGACAGGGCTTGAACATTCAGTACTTC.

The chain employs TRBV27 and TRBJ2-1, with TRBD1 matching 7 bases. The V gene end was trimmed by 2 bases and the J gene end by 6 bases; junction bases not matched to a gene: 13. Germline CDR1 reads MNHEY; CDR2 reads SMNVEV (reference sequence). The CDR3 loop spans 17 amino acids. The CDR3 DNA reads TGTGCCAGCAGTTTACTTCATAGGGCAGGGGGAATCAATGAGCAGTTCTTC. Its protein is CASSLLHRAGGINEQFF.

V usage is TRBV27 and J usage is TRBJ1-5; TRBD1 agrees at 9 bases. Looked up from germline, CDR1 is MNHEY and CDR2 is SMNVEV (reference sequence). The CDR3 runs 18 residues. The trim removed 5 bases at V and 2 bases at J, leaving 13 bases unmatched. The CDR3 nucleotides are TGTGCCAGCAGTCTCAGTCCCGGGACAGGGCTGGGCAATCAGCCCCAGCATTTT. Encoded protein: CASSLSPGTGLGNQPQHF.